This T cell receptor beta chain was found in a study of T cells in Graves' hyperthyroidism and ophthalmopathy. Broader study findings: Most clonotypes that expanded in the thyroid above 0.001 also showed up in blood. Ophthalmopathy, as predicted by the model, came a median about seven months after the prediction.

The CDR3 length is 15 residues. From germline, CDR1 is DFQATT and CDR2 SNEGSKA (reference sequence). V lost 2 bases and J lost 4, with 15 bases in between. Researchers amplified the TCR beta CDR3 regions from RNA transcripts. The study used the HTBI primer set for a first-round RT-PCR of the TCR CDR3. MiXCR, applied by TCRdb to the multiplex PCR reads, yields one record per CDR3 protein. Here the sample spans some 580,000 distinct CDR3 sequences, 15% to 20% being singletons. This clonotype was seen at least ten times. As yet, its antigen is unknown. Diagnoses were established using clinical symptoms, serum thyroxine and TRAb, thyroid ultrasound and orbital computed tomography.

The chain is built from TRBV20-1 and TRBJ1-5, with a possible D match to TRBD1 (5 bases). This clonotype was obtained from a woman in her forties with Graves' ophthalmopathy. The specimen sequenced was blood. CDR3: CSARTPGLANQPQHF. Here the CDR3 DNA reads TGCAGTGCTAGAACCCCGGGACTAGCGAATCAGCCCCAGCATTTT.